One sample yielded the 27 T cell receptor beta chains listed below, sequenced in a study of T-cell reconstitution after alpha-beta-depleted transplantation in children. Preparation of the TCRbeta library used unique molecular identifiers. Each CDR3 protein is one row after TCRdb ran MiXCR on the PCR reads. The sample lists 250,000 to 350,000 distinct CDR3 sequences; more than 20% were seen once. Sequencing used PBMCs, mostly from graft donor cells, obtained 180 days after TCRalphabeta/CD19-depleted stem cell transplant. These receptors came from a male patient younger than 18 who had a stem cell transplant for acute lymphoblastic leukemia, so the T cells may come from the graft donor.

This clonotype turned up a few times. The chain couples TRBV19 to TRBJ2-2; 8 bases agree with TRBD1. Germline loops: CDR1 LNHDA, CDR2 SQIVND (reference sequence). The CDR3 runs to 14 residues. The V gene end was trimmed by 7 bases and the J gene end by 7 bases; junction bases not matched to a gene: 8. As DNA, the CDR3 is TGTGCCAGTACGGGGGCAGGGGGCTTCGGGGAGCTGTTTTTT. Encoded protein: CASTGAGGFGELFF.

This clonotype appeared a single time. This rearrangement joins TRBV4-2 to TRBJ2-7, with a weak D call TRBD1 (6 bases). CDR1 and CDR2 (germline): LGHNA, YNFKEQ. Trimming took 9 bases from V and 3 from J, leaving 18 bases between them. The CDR3 sequence is 14 residues long. The CDR3 region has the DNA TGTGCCAGGGGCCTGGGGCCACAGGGCTACGAGCAGTACTTC. This sequence encodes CARGLGPQGYEQYF.

This clonotype was observed many times. The chain carries TRBV20-1 and TRBJ2-5, with 7 bases identical to TRBD2. The CDR3 runs to 15 residues. Germline V gives CDR1 DFQATT, CDR2 SNEGSKA (reference sequence). With 3 bases clipped from V and 2 bases from J, the junction kept 9 bases outside the gene matches. CDR3 bases: TGCAGTGCTAGTGGAGCGGGGTTACTTCAAGAGACCCAGTACTTC. Translating it yields CSASGAGLLQETQYF.

The V gene is TRBV14, the J gene TRBJ2-1; 7 nucleotides line up with TRBD2. CDR3 size: 13 residues. Trimming cost V 2 bases and J 10 bases; bases outside gene matches: 5. In germline, CDR1 is SGHDN, CDR2 FVKESK. CDR3 region: CASSQSRETEQFF. As DNA, the CDR3 is TGTGCCAGCAGCCAATCGCGGGAGACCGAGCAGTTCTTC.

This clonotype was observed at least ten times. The limits of the CDR3 on the DNA are not certain, so only TCRdb's listed CDR3 is given. The CDR3 reads CASSDPSGQGYGYTF. V gene TRBV25-1 combines with J gene TRBJ1-2; the D call TRBD1 from the table was never checked on the DNA. The V gene's germline CDR1 is MGHDK and CDR2 SYGVNS. Ends included, the CDR3 has 15 residues.

This clonotype showed up just a few times. J is TRBJ2-4 and V is TRBV6-5, with D possibly matching TRBD2 (6 bases). Trimming took 4 bases from V and 0 from J, leaving 19 bases between them. Germline assignment: CDR1 MNHEY and CDR2 SVGAGI. This CDR3 comprises 18 residues. The CDR3 region is CASSSAGPLSLAKNIQYF. The DNA for the CDR3 is TGTGCCAGCAGTTCGGCGGGACCCCTTTCCCTAGCCAAAAACATTCAGTACTTC.

This clonotype was recorded a few times. The V gene is TRBV28, the J gene TRBJ2-1; TRBD1 matches 9 bases. CDR3 length: 16 residues. V was pared by 6 bases and J by 4 bases, with 10 bases of the junction left unmatched. Germline CDR1 and CDR2: MDHEN and SYDVKM. The CDR3 reads CASRSPGTGFYNEQFF. The CDR3 region has the DNA TGTGCCAGCAGATCCCCCGGGACAGGGTTTTACAATGAGCAGTTCTTC.

This sequence joins TRBV10-3 and TRBJ2-1, with D possibly TRBD2 on 5 matching bases. Germline values: CDR1 ENHRY, CDR2 SYGVKD. V was shortened by 3 bases and J by 0 bases, with 12 bases between the two germline ends. This CDR3 comprises 16 residues. The CDR3 DNA reads as TGTGCCATCAGTGAACCGGGAATTGGCTCCTACAATGAGCAGTTCTTC. This gives the protein CAISEPGIGSYNEQFF.

V and J are TRBV5-1 and TRBJ2-7, with 8 bases lining up with TRBD1. The length of the CDR3 is 15 residues. The germline V gene has CDR1 SGHRS and CDR2 YFSETQ. The V segment lost 0 bases and the J segment 1 base; nucleotides outside the gene matches: 3. CDR3 sequence reads: CASSLGQGASYEQYF. CDR3 coding DNA: TGCGCCAGCAGCTTGGGGCAGGGGGCTTCCTACGAGCAGTACTTC.

This clonotype has more than one count but fewer than ten. The gene calls are TRBV5-1 and TRBJ2-7, with 8 bases aligning to TRBD1. There are 13 residues in the CDR3. Germline assignment: CDR1 SGHRS and CDR2 YFSETQ. With 4 bases clipped from V and 7 bases from J, the junction kept 7 bases outside the gene matches. DNA for the CDR3: TGCGCCAGCAGCCCCCGACAGGGGACTGAGCAGTACTTC. This sequence encodes CASSPRQGTEQYF.

This clonotype was counted between two and nine times. This chain connects TRBV29-1 to TRBJ1-1, with TRBD1 as a possible D gene (5 bases). Looked up from germline, CDR1 is SQVTM and CDR2 is ANQGSEA. V lost 5 bases, J lost 1 base, and 14 bases lay in between. The CDR3 spans 14 residues. The DNA of the CDR3 is TGCAGCGTTCAACCAAGACAGTCGAACACTGAAGCTTTCTTT. Translating gives CSVQPRQSNTEAFF.

The V gene is TRBV7-6, the J gene TRBJ2-5; possibly TRBD2 for D (7 bases). Germline V gene sequence: CDR1 SGHVS, CDR2 FNYEAQ. This CDR3 has 15 amino acids. V shed 4 bases and J shed 5 bases, with 17 bases lying between them. This CDR3 is CASSSPKGGGETQYF. The CDR3 DNA follows: TGTGCCAGCAGCTCCCCTAAGGGAGGGGGGGAGACCCAGTACTTC.

This clonotype occurred a few times. The rearrangement joins TRBV29-1 to TRBJ2-3; possible D gene TRBD2, 6 bases. The CDR3 contains 18 residues. The germline V and J ends were trimmed by 0 bases and 1 base, with 20 bases remaining between them. The V gene's germline CDR1 is SQVTM and CDR2 ANQGSEA. CDR3 protein: CSVEDPARAAGGTDTQYF. CDR3 sequence (DNA): TGCAGCGTTGAAGATCCCGCGCGGGCAGCGGGCGGCACAGATACGCAGTATTTT.

V gene TRBV6-5 combines with J gene TRBJ1-3; TRBD1 matches at 7 bases. With V trimmed by 2 bases and J by 0 bases, 1 base remained unmatched. The CDR3 loop spans 15 amino acids. CDR1 and CDR2 (germline): MNHEY, SVGAGI. CDR3 residues: CASSYGTASGNTIYF. The CDR3 DNA reads as TGTGCCAGCAGTTACGGGACAGCCTCTGGAAACACCATATATTTT.

In this sample, this clonotype turned up many times. The chain employs TRBV5-5 and TRBJ2-7, with D maybe TRBD2 (5 bases). The V and J ends lost 7 bases and 1 base respectively, with 9 bases between them. Per the germline V gene, CDR1 is SGHKS and CDR2 is YYEKEE (reference sequence). CDR3 length: 12 amino acids. The CDR3 region is CASGRGSYEQYF. CDR3 in DNA: TGTGCCAGCGGACGGGGATCCTACGAGCAGTACTTC. The complete variable domain, with remaining parts taken from reference TRBV5-5 and TRBJ2-7, reads DAGVTQSPTHLIKTRGQQVTLRCSPISGHKSVSWYQQVLGQGPQFIFQYYEKEERGRGNFPDRFSARQFPNYSSELNVNALLLGDSALYLCASGRGSYEQYFGPGTRLTVT.

This clonotype has more than one count but fewer than ten. The rearrangement joins TRBV20-1 to TRBJ2-1, with 7 bases that match TRBD1. Germline CDR1 DFQATT, CDR2 SNEGSKA (reference sequence). The V and J ends lost 5 bases and 9 bases, in that order; junction bases with no gene match: 10. This CDR3 has 13 residues. CDR3 sequence reads: CSAVTGSNGEQFF. CDR3 DNA sequence: TGCAGTGCTGTGACAGGGAGTAACGGTGAGCAGTTCTTC.

This clonotype was found a few times. The V gene is TRBV6-5, the J gene TRBJ2-7, with TRBD1 matching over 8 bases. This CDR3 region has 12 residues. Germline V gene sequence: CDR1 MNHEY, CDR2 SVGAGI. V lost 9 bases and J lost 6; bases outside the gene matches: 7. The CDR3 loop is CASGQGLGEQYF. The CDR3 nucleotides read TGTGCCAGTGGACAGGGTCTCGGCGAGCAGTACTTC.

Only a few counts were recorded for this clonotype. The V gene is TRBV7-3, the J gene TRBJ2-1, with TRBD2 matching over 8 bases. This CDR3 comprises 14 residues. Germline V gives CDR1 SGHTA, CDR2 FQGTGA. V was clipped by 3 bases and J by 6 bases; unmatched bases: 4. In DNA, the CDR3 is TGTGCCAGCAGCTTGGGACTAGGTACCAATGAGCAGTTCTTC. Translating it yields CASSLGLGTNEQFF.

Regarding this clonotype: Its ends do not fully match the called genes, so a read error is possible. The chain carries TRBV4-1 and TRBJ2-5; 15 positions agree with TRBD2. Germline lookup yields CDR1 MGHRA and CDR2 YSYEKL. This CDR3 spans 18 amino acids. The CDR3 nucleotides are TGCGCCTGCAGCCAGTCTGGACTAGCGGGAGGGTACCAAGAGACCCAGTACTTC. It codes for CACSQSGLAGGYQETQYF.

The chain joins TRBV6-5 to TRBJ1-4; maybe TRBD1 (5 bases). This CDR3 spans 16 amino acids. Germline assignment: CDR1 MNHEY and CDR2 SVGAGI. Trimming cost V 2 bases and J 2 bases, with 12 bases left between them. CDR3 sequence (DNA): TGTGCCAGCAGTTACGGGCAGGGCAAGACTAATGAAAAACTGTTTTTT. Its translation: CASSYGQGKTNEKLFF.

The chain links TRBV19 to TRBJ2-3; TRBD2 matches at 10 bases. This CDR3 has 14 residues. The V gene's germline CDR1 is LNHDA and CDR2 SQIVND (reference sequence). V was clipped by 6 bases and J by 3 bases; unmatched bases: 3. This CDR3 reads CASRSGRGTDTQYF. Here the CDR3 DNA reads TGTGCCAGTAGAAGCGGGAGGGGGACAGATACGCAGTATTTT.

The rearrangement links TRBV20-1 to TRBJ2-5; 8 bases line up with TRBD2. Losses at the gene ends were 2 bases for V and 5 bases for J; bases not matched to a gene: 7. Germline CDR1 is DFQATT and CDR2 is SNEGSKA (reference sequence). The CDR3 consists of 14 residues. This CDR3 reads CSARFGTSRETQYF. The CDR3 DNA sequence: TGCAGTGCTAGATTCGGGACTAGTAGGGAGACCCAGTACTTC.

This chain joins TRBV4-1 and TRBJ2-1; D is unresolved. The CDR3 extends over 13 amino acids. Germline V CDR1 and CDR2: MGHRA, YSYEKL. V gave up 1 base and J gave up 8 bases, with 9 bases separating them. The CDR3 DNA reads as TGCGCCAGCAGCCAAGTTCGAAGAGATGAGCAGTTCTTC. Encoded protein: CASSQVRRDEQFF.

The chain uses TRBV5-1 and TRBJ2-2; TRBD2 aligns across 10 bases. The junction had 7 bases not matched to a gene; V was cut back by 1 base and J by 4 bases. CDR1 and CDR2 (germline): SGHRS, YFSETQ. The CDR3 length is 17 residues. The CDR3 sequence: CASSLLAGAPGTGELFF. The DNA of the CDR3 is TGCGCCAGCAGCTTGCTAGCGGGAGCCCCGGGCACCGGGGAGCTGTTTTTT.

This clonotype was recorded once. This sequence joins TRBV24-1 and TRBJ2-5; no firm D call. The germline CDR1 and CDR2 sequences are KGHDR and SFDVKD. Trimming took 4 bases from V and 0 from J, leaving 5 bases between them. This CDR3 has 13 amino acids. CDR3 region: CATSEPYQETQYF. CDR3 in DNA: TGTGCCACCAGTGAACCGTACCAAGAGACCCAGTACTTC.

V and J are TRBV29-1 and TRBJ2-2; D gene uncertain. Deletions cut 4 bases from V and 3 bases from J, with 12 bases between. From germline, CDR1 is SQVTM and CDR2 ANQGSEA. This CDR3 region has 14 residues. In DNA form, the CDR3 reads TGCAGCGTTGCTAGTAGGACCCACACCGGGGAGCTGTTTTTT. Translating gives CSVASRTHTGELFF.

The chain combines TRBV12-3 or TRBV12-4 with TRBJ1-6, with a tentative D call TRBD1 (5 bases). The CDR3 is 14 amino acids. The ends were cut back, 2 bases at V and 9 bases at J, with 11 bases in the middle. CDR3 DNA: TGTGCCAGCAGTTTACCAGGAAGGGGTTCACCCCTCCACTTT. It specifies CASSLPGRGSPLHF.